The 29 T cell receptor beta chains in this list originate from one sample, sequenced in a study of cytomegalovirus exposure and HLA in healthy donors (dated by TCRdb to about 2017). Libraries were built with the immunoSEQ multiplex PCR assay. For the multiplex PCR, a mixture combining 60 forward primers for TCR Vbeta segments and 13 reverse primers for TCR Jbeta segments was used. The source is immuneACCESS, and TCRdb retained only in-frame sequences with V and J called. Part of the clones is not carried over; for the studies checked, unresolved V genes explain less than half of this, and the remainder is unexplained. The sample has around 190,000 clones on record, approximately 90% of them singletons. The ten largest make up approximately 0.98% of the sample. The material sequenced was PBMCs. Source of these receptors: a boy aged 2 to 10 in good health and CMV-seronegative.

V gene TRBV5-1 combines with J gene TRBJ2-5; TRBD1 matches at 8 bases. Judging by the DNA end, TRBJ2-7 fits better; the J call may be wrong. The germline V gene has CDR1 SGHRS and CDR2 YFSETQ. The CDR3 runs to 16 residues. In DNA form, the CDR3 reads TGCGCCAGCAGCTTGGCAGGGGGAGACAGGGGCCACGAGCAGTACTTC. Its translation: CASSLAGGDRGHEQYF.

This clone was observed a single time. The CDR3 reads CASSYQWRGVNNEQFF. The CDR3 nucleotides are TGTGCCAGCAGTTACCAGTGGCGGGGGGTGAACAATGAGCAGTTCTTC. The V gene is TRBV6-5, the J gene TRBJ2-1; 8 bases fit TRBD2. In germline, CDR1 is MNHEY, CDR2 SVGAGI. Trimming at V came to 2 bases and at J to 5 bases, leaving 8 bases not matched to a gene. The CDR3 runs to 16 residues.

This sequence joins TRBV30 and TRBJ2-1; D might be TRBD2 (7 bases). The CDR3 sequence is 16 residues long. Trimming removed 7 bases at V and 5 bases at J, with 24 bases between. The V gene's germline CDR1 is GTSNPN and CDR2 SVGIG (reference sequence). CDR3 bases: TGTGCCTACCGTTGGGGGGGCGATTGGGGAAACAATGAGCAGTTCTTC. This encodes CAYRWGGDWGNNEQFF.

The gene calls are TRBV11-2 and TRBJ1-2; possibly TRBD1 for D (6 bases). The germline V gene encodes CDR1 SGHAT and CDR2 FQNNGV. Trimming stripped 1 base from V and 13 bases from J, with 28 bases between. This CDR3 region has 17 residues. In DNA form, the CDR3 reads TGTGCCAGCAGCTTAGTTGGGGGCGCATGGTTAGATGGCTATATCACCTTC. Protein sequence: CASSLVGGAWLDGYITF. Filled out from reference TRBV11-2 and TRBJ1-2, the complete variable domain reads EAGVAQSPRYKIIEKRQSVAFWCNPISGHATLYWYQQILGQGPKLLIQFQNNGVVDDSQLPKDRFSAERLKGVDSTLKIQPAKLEDSAVYLCASSLVGGAWLDGYITFGSGTRLTVV.

The chain's CDR3 is CASRTKGFWGAFF. As DNA, the CDR3 is TGTGCCTCCCGAACAAAGGGGTTCTGGGGAGCTTTCTTT. V is TRBV30 and J is TRBJ1-1; D may be TRBD1 (5 bases). Germline V gives CDR1 GTSNPN, CDR2 SVGIG (reference sequence). The V gene lost 7 bases and the J gene lost 10 bases, with 22 bases spanning the gap. The CDR3 covers 13 residues.

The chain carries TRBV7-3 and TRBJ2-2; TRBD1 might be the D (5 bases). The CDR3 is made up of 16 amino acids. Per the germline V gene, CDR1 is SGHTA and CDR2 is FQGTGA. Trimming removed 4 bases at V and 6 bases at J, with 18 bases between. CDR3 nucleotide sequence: TGTGCCAGCAGCTCAGGGCTCAGCTCCCGGGCCGGGGAGCTGTTTTTT. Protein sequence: CASSSGLSSRAGELFF.

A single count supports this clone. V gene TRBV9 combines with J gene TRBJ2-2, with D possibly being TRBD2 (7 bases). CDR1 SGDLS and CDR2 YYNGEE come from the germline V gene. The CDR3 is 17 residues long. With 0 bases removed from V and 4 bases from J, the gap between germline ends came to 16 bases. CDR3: CASSVGGEAGATGELFF. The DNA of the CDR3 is TGTGCCAGCAGCGTAGGTGGTGAGGCGGGGGCCACCGGGGAGCTGTTTTTT.

CDR3 protein: CASSQQGLAVYNEQFF. The CDR3 nucleotides are TGTGCCAGCAGCCAACAAGGGCTAGCAGTCTACAATGAGCAGTTCTTC. The chain couples TRBV7-8 to TRBJ2-1; TRBD2 might be the D (5 bases). V was pared by 5 bases and J by 3 bases, with 17 bases between. The CDR3 totals 16 residues. CDR1 and CDR2 from the germline V gene are SGHVS and FQNEAQ.

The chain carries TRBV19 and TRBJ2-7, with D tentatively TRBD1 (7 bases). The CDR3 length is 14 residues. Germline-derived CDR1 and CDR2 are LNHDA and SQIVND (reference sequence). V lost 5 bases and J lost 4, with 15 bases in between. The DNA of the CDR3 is TGTGCCAGTAGTGCAGACAGGGAGGTTTACGAGCAGTACTTC. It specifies CASSADREVYEQYF. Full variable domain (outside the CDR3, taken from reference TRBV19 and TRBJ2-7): DGGITQSPKYLFRKEGQNVTLSCEQNLNHDAMYWYRQDPGQGLRLIYYSQIVNDFQKGDIAEGYSVSREKKESFPLTVTSAQKNPTAFYLCASSADREVYEQYFGPGTRLTVT.

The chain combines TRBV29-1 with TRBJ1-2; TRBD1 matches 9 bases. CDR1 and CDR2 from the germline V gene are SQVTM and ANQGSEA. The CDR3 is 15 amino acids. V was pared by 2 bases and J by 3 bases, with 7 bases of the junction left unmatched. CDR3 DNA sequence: TGCAGCGTTGAAAGCACAGGGGGCGCGGACTATGGCTACACCTTC. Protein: CSVESTGGADYGYTF.

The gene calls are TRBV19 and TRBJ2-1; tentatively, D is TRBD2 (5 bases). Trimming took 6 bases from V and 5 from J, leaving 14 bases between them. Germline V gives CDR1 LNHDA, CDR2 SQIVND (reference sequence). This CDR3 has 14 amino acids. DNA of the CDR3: TGTGCCAGTAGGAGGCGCGGGCTGGACAATGAGCAGTTCTTC. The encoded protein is CASRRRGLDNEQFF.

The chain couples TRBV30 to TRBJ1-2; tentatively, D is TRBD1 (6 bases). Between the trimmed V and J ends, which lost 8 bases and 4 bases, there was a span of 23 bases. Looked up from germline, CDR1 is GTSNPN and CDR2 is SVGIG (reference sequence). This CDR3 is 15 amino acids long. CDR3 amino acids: CATTLGRRGSYGYTF. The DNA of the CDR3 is TGTGCCACAACTTTGGGGCGCAGGGGAAGCTATGGCTACACCTTC.

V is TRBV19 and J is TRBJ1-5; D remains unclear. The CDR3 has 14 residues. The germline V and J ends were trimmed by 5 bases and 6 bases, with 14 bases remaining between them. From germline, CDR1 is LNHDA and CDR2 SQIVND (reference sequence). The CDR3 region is CASSSMGDGQPQHF. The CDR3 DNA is TGTGCCAGTAGTTCTATGGGAGACGGTCAGCCCCAGCATTTT.

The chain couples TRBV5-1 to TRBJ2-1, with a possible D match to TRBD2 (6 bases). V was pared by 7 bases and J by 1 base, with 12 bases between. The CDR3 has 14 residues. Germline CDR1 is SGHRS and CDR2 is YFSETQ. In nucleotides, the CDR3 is TGCGCCAGCGGACTTAGCGGATCCTACAATGAGCAGTTCTTC. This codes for CASGLSGSYNEQFF. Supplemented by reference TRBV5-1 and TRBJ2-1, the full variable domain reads KAGVTQTPRYLIKTRGQQVTLSCSPISGHRSVSWYQQTPGQGLQFLFEYFSETQRNKGNFPGRFSGRQFSNSRSEMNVSTLELGDSALYLCASGLSGSYNEQFFGPGTRLTVL.

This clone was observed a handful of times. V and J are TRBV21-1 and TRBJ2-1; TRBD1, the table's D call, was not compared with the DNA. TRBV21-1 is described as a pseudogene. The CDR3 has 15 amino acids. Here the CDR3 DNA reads TGTGCCAGCGGGGAGGGACAGGGTAACTACAATGAGCAGTTCTTC. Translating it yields CASGEGQGNYNEQFF.

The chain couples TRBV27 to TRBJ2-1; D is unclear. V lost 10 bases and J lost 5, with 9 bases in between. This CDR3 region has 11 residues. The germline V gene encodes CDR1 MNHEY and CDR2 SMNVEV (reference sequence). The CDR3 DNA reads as TGTGCCACCGACATAGACAATGAGCAGTTCTTC. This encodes CATDIDNEQFF.

The CDR3 region is CASSWLGTSANEQFF. CDR3 nucleotide sequence: TGTGCCAGCAGTTGGCTCGGGACTAGCGCCAATGAGCAGTTCTTC. The chain links TRBV13 to TRBJ2-1; 10 bases map to TRBD2. The CDR3 spans 15 residues. Germline loops: CDR1 PRHDT, CDR2 FYEKMQ (reference sequence). J was trimmed by 6 bases and V by 6 bases; bases with no gene match: 8.

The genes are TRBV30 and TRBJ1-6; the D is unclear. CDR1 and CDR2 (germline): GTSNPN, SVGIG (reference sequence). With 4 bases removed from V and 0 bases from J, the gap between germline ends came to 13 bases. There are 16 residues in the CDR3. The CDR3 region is CAWKTPGSSYNSPLHF. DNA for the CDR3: TGTGCCTGGAAGACACCCGGGAGCTCCTATAATTCACCCCTCCACTTT.

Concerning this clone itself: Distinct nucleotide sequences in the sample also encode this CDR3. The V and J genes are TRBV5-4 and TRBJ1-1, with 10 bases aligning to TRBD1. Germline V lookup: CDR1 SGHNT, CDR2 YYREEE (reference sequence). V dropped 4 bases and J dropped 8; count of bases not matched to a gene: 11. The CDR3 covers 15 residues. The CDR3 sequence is CASSAGQGGRAEAFF. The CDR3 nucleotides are TGTGCCAGCAGCGCAGGACAGGGGGGTCGGGCCGAAGCTTTCTTT.

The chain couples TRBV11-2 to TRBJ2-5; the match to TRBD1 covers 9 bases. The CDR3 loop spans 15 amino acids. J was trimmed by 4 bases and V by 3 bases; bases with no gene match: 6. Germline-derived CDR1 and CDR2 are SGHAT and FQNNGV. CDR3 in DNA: TGTGCCAGCAGCTTGGGGGGGACAGGGCTAGAGACCCAGTACTTC. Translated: CASSLGGTGLETQYF.

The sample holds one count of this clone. CDR3 nucleotides: TGTGCCAGTAGTATAAGTAGCGGGGATATGTACGAGCAGTACTTC. Amino acids: CASSISSGDMYEQYF. The V and J genes are TRBV19 and TRBJ2-5; 8 bases align to TRBD2. The J call may be mistaken, given a closer DNA end match to TRBJ2-7. CDR1 LNHDA and CDR2 SQIVND come from the germline V gene (reference sequence). This CDR3 spans 15 amino acids.

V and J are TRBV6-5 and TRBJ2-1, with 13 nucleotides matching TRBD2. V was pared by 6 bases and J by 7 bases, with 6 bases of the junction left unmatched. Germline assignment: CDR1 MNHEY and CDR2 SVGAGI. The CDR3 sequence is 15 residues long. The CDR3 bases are TGTGCCAGCAGCCAACTAGCGGGGGGGCAAAATGAGCAGTTCTTC. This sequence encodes CASSQLAGGQNEQFF.

The DNA of the CDR3 is TGTGCCAGCAGCGTAGGAGCTAGCGGGTTCACAGATACGCAGTATTTT. The encoded protein is CASSVGASGFTDTQYF. V gene TRBV9 combines with J gene TRBJ2-3; 8 nucleotides agree with TRBD2. The CDR3 is 16 amino acids. Per the germline V gene, CDR1 is SGDLS and CDR2 is YYNGEE. J lost 2 bases, V lost 0 bases, and 5 bases had no gene match.

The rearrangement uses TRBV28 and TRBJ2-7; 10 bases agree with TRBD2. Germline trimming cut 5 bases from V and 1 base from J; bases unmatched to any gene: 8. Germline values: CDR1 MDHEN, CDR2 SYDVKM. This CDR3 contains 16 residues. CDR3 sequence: CASSPAGLALSYEQYF. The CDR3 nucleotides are TGTGCCAGCAGTCCGGCGGGACTAGCGCTATCCTACGAGCAGTACTTC. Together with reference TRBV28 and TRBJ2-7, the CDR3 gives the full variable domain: DVKVTQSSRYLVKRTGEKVFLECVQDMDHENMFWYRQDPGLGLRLIYFSYDVKMKEKGDIPEGYSVSREKKERFSLILESASTNQTSMYLCASSPAGLALSYEQYFGPGTRLTVT.

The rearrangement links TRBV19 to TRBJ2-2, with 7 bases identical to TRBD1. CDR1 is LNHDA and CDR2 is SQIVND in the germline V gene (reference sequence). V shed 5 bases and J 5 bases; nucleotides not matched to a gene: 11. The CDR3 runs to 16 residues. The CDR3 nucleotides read TGTGCCAGTAGTCTAATGCCGGGACAGCTTACCGGGGAGCTGTTTTTT. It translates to CASSLMPGQLTGELFF. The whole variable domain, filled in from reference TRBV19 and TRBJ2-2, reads DGGITQSPKYLFRKEGQNVTLSCEQNLNHDAMYWYRQDPGQGLRLIYYSQIVNDFQKGDIAEGYSVSREKKESFPLTVTSAQKNPTAFYLCASSLMPGQLTGELFFGEGSRLTVL.

CDR3 nucleotide sequence: TGTGCCAGCAGCCTTAGCGGGGGGGGGTATGGCGAGCAGTACTTC. Amino acids: CASSLSGGGYGEQYF. V and J are TRBV7-3 and TRBJ2-7, with TRBD2 identical over 11 bases. Germline loops: CDR1 SGHTA, CDR2 FQGTGA. The CDR3 loop spans 15 amino acids. The V gene end was trimmed by 5 bases and the J gene end by 6 bases; junction bases not matched to a gene: 9.

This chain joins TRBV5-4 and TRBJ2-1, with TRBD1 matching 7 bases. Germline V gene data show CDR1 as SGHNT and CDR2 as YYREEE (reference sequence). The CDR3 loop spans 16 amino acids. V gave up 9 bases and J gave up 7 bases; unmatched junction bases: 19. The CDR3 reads CATIGERGGRNNEQFF. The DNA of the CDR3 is TGTGCCACCATTGGGGAGAGAGGGGGCCGCAATAATGAGCAGTTCTTC. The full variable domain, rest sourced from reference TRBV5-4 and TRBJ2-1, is ETGVTQSPTHLIKTRGQQVTLRCSSQSGHNTVSWYQQALGQGPQFIFQYYREEENGRGNFPPRFSGLQFPNYSSELNVNALELDDSALYLCATIGERGGRNNEQFFGPGTRLTVL.

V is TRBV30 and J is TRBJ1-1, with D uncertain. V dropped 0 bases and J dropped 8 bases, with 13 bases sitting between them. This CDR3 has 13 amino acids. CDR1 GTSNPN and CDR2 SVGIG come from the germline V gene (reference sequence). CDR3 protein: CAWSVAQAFEAFF. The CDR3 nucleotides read TGTGCCTGGAGTGTCGCCCAAGCTTTCGAAGCTTTCTTT. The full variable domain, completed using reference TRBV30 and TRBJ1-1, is SQTIHQWPATLVQPVGSPLSLECTVEGTSNPNLYWYRQAAGRGLQLLFYSVGIGQISSEVPQNLSASRPQDRQFILSSKKLLLSDSGFYLCAWSVAQAFEAFFGQGTRLTVV.

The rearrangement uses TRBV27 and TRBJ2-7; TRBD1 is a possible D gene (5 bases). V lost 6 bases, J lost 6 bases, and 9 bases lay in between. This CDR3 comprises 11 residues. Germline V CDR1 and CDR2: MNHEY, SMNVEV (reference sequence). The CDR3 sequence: CASRRGLEQYF. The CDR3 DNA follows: TGTGCCAGCAGAAGGGGCCTCGAGCAGTACTTC.